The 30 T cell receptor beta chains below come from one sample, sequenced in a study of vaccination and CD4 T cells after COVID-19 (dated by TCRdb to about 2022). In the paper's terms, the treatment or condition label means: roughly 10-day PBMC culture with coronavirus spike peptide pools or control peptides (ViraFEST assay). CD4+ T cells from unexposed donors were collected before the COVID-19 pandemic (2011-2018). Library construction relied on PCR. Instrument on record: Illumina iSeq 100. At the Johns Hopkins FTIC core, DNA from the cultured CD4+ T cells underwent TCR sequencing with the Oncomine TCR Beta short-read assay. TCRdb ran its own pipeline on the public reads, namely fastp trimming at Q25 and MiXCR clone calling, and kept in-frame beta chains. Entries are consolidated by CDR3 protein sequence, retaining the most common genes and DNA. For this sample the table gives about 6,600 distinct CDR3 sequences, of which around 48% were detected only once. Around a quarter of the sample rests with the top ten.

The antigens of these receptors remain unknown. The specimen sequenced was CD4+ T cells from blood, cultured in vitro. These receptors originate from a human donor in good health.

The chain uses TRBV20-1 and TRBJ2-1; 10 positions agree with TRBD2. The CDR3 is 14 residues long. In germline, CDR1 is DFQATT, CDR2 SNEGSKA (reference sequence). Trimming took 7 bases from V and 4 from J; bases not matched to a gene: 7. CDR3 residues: CSVSQAGGYNEQFF. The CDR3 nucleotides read TGCAGTGTATCCCAAGCGGGAGGGTACAATGAGCAGTTCTTC.

As DNA, the CDR3 is TGCAGTGCTAGAGATGGGCGGGGGCAAAGCAATCAGCCCCAGCATTTT. This sequence encodes CSARDGRGQSNQPQHF. This sequence joins TRBV20-1 and TRBJ1-5; D is possibly TRBD1 (6 bases). Germline CDR1 DFQATT, CDR2 SNEGSKA (reference sequence). There are 16 residues in the CDR3. The V end was cut by 0 bases, the J end by 1 base, with 13 bases between.

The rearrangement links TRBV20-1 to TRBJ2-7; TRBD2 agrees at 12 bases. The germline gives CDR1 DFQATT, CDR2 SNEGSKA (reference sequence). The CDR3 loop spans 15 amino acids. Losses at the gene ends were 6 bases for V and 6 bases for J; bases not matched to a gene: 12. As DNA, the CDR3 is TGCAGTGCCAACCCGACTAGCGGGAGTTCTTTCGAGCAGTACTTC. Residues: CSANPTSGSSFEQYF.

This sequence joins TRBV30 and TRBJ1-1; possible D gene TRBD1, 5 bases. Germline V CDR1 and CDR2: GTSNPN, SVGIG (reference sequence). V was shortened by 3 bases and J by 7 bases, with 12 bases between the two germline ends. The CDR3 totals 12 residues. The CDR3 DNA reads TGTGCCTGGAGCCACAGGAATATTGAAGCTTTCTTT. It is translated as CAWSHRNIEAFF.

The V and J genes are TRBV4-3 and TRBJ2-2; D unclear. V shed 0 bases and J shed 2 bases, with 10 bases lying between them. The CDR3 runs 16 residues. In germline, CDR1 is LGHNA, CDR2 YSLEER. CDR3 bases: TGCGCCAGCAGCCAAGATCCGTTACCCAACACCGGGGAGCTGTTTTTT. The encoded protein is CASSQDPLPNTGELFF.

DNA for the CDR3: TGTGCCAGCAGTGAACTAGCGGGAGGGCCAGATACGCAGTATTTT. This sequence encodes CASSELAGGPDTQYF. This chain uses TRBV6-1 with TRBJ2-3, with 12 bases identical to TRBD2. Germline loops: CDR1 MNHNS, CDR2 SASEGT. Unmatched junction bases numbered 1, after V lost 2 bases and J lost 4 bases. The CDR3 extends over 15 amino acids.

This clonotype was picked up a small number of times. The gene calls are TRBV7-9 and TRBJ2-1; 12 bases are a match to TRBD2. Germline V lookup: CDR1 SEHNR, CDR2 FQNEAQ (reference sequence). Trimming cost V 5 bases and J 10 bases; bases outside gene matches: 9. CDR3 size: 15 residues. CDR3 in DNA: TGTGCCAGCAGCCACGCACTAGCGGGGGGAGGGGAGCAGTTCTTC. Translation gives CASSHALAGGGEQFF.

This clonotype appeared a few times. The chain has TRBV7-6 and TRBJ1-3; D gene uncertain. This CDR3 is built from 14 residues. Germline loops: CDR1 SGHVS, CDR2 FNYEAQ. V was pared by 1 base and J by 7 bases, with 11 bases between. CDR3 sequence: CASSLVQNGNTIYF. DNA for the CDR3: TGTGCCAGCAGCTTAGTTCAAAACGGTAACACCATATATTTT.

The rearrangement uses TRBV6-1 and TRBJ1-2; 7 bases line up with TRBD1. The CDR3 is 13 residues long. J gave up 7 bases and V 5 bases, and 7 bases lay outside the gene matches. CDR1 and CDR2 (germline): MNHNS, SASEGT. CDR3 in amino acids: CASSKTGNSGYTF. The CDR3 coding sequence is TGTGCCAGCAGTAAGACAGGGAATAGTGGCTACACCTTC.

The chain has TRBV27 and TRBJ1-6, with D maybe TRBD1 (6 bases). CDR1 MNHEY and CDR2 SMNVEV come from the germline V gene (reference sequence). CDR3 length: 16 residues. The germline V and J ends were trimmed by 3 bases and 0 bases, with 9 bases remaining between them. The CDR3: CASSFTGSSYNSPLHF. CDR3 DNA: TGTGCCAGCAGTTTTACAGGGAGCTCCTATAATTCACCCCTCCACTTT.

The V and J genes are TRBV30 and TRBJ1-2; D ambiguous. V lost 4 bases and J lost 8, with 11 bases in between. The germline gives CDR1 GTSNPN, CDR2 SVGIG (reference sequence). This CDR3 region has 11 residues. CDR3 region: CAWIGKRGYTF. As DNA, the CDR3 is TGTGCCTGGATCGGCAAGAGGGGCTACACCTTC.

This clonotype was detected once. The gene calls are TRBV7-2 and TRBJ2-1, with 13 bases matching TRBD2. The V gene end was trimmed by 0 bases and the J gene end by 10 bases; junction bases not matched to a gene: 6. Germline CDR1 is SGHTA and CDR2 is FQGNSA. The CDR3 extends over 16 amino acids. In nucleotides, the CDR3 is TGTGCCAGCAGCTTAGCAACTAGCGGGGGGGCCCGAGAGCAGTTCTTC. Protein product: CASSLATSGGAREQFF.

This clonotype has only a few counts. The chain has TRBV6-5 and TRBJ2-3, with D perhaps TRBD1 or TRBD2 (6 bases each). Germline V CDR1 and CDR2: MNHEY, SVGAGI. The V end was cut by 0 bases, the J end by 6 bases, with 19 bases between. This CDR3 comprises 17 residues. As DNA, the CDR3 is TGTGCCAGCAGTTACTCCGGGCCCGGGGGCACGAGGGATACGCAGTATTTT. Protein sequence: CASSYSGPGGTRDTQYF.

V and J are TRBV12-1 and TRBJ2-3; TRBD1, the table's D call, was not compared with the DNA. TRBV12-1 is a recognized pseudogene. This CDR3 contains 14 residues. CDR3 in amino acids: CAQGGGRMADTQYF. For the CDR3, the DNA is TGTGCCCAGGGGGGAGGGAGAATGGCAGATACGCAGTATTTT.

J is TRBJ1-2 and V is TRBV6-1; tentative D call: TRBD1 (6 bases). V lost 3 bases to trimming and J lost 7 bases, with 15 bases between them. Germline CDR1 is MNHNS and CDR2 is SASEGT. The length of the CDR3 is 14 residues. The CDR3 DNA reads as TGTGCCAGCAGTGAGAAGGGTCGGGGGCTTGGCTACACCTTC. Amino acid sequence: CASSEKGRGLGYTF.

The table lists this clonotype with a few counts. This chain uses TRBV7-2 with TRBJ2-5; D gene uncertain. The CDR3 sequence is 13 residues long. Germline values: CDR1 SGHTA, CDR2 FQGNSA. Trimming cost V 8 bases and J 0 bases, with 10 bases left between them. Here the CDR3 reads CASSEAYQETQYF. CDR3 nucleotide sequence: TGTGCCAGCTCCGAGGCCTACCAAGAGACCCAGTACTTC.

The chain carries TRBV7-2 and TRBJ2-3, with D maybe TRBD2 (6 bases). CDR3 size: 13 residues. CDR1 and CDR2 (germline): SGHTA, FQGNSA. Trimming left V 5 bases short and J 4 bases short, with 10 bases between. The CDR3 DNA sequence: TGTGCCAGCAGCCGGGACTTCTCAGATACGCAGTATTTT. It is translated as CASSRDFSDTQYF.

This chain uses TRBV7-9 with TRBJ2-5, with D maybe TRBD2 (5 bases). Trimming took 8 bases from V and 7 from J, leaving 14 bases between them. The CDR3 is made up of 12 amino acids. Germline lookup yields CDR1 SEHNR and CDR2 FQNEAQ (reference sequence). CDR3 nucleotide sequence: TGTGCCAGCTTACCTAGCTCCGGGACCCAGTACTTC. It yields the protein CASLPSSGTQYF. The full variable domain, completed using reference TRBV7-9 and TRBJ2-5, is DTGVSQNPRHKITKRGQNVTFRCDPISEHNRLYWYRQTLGQGPEFLTYFQNEAQLEKSRLLSDRFSAERPKGSFSTLEIQRTEQGDSAMYLCASLPSSGTQYFGPGTRLLVL.

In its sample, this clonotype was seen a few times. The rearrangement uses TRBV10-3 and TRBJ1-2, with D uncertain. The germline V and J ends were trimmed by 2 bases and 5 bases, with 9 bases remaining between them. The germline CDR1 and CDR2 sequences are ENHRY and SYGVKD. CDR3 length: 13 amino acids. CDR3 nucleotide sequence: TGTGCCATCAGTGAGGGTCAGTATTATGGCTACACCTTC. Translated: CAISEGQYYGYTF.

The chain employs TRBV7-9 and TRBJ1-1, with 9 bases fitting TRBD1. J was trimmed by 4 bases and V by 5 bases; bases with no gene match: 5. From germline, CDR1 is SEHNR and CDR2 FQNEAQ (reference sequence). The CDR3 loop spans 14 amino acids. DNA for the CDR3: TGTGCCAGCAGCGAACAGGGGGCGACCACTGAAGCTTTCTTT. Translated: CASSEQGATTEAFF.

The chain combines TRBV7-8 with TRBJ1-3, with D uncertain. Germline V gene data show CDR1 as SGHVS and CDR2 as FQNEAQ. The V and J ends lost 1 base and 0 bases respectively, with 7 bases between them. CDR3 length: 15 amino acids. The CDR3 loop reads CASSLEVRSGNTIYF. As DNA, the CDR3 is TGTGCCAGCAGCTTAGAGGTCCGCTCTGGAAACACCATATATTTT.

DNA of the CDR3: TGTGCCAGCAGTGAACTTTTGGACAGGGCAACTGAAGCTTTCTTT. Encoded protein: CASSELLDRATEAFF. The chain employs TRBV6-1 and TRBJ1-1, with 8 bases fitting TRBD1. CDR1 and CDR2 (germline): MNHNS, SASEGT. This CDR3 is built from 15 residues. Germline trimming cut 2 bases from V and 5 bases from J; bases unmatched to any gene: 7.

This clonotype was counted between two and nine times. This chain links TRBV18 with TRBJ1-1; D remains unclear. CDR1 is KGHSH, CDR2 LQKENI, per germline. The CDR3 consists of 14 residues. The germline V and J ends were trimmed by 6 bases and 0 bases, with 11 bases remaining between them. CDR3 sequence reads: CASSLSRLNTEAFF. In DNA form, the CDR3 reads TGTGCCAGCTCTTTATCTAGGCTGAACACTGAAGCTTTCTTT. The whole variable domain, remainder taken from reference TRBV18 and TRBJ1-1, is NAGVMQNPRHLVRRRGQEARLRCSPMKGHSHVYWYRQLPEEGLKFMVYLQKENIIDESGMPKERFSAEFPKEGPSILRIQQVVRGDSAAYFCASSLSRLNTEAFFGQGTRLTVV.

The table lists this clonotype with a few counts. DNA of the CDR3: TGCAGTGCAAGGGCGGGAGGCACCATATATTTT. This codes for CSARAGGTIYF. The chain employs TRBV20-1 and TRBJ1-3; D remains unclear. V gave up 6 bases and J gave up 9 bases, with 12 bases separating them. This CDR3 spans 11 amino acids. Germline CDR1 reads DFQATT; CDR2 reads SNEGSKA (reference sequence).

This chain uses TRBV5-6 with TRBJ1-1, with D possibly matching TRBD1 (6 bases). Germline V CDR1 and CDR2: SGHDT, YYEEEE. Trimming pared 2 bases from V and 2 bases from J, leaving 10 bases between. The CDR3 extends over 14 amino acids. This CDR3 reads CASSFGGPNTEAFF. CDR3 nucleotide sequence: TGTGCCAGCAGCTTTGGGGGCCCCAACACTGAAGCTTTCTTT.

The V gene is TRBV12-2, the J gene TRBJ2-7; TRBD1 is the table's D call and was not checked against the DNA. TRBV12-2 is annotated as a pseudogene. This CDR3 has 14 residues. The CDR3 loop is CASRPGTPGGEQYF. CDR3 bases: TGTGCAAGTCGCCCCGGGACCCCTGGGGGGGAGCAGTACTTC.

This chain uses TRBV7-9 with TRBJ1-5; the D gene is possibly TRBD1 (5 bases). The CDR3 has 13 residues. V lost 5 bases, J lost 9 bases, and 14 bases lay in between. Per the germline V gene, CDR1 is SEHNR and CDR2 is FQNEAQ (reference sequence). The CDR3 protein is CASSPGLLGPQHF. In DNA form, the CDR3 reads TGTGCCAGCAGCCCGGGACTCCTTGGGCCCCAGCATTTT.

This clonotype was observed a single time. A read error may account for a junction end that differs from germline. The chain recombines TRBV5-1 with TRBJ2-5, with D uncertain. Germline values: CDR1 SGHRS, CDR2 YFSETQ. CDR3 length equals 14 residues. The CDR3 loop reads CASNLAELRETQYF. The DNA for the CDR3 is TGCGCCAGCAACTTGGCGGAACTAAGGGAGACCCAGTACTTC.

The chain's CDR3 is CASSNPGTLYGYTF. The CDR3 region has the DNA TGTGCCAGCAGTAATCCCGGGACGCTCTATGGCTACACCTTC. The genes are TRBV12-3 or TRBV12-4 and TRBJ1-2, with D possibly matching TRBD1 (5 bases). CDR3 length: 14 residues. V lost 5 bases and J lost 4, with 14 bases in between.

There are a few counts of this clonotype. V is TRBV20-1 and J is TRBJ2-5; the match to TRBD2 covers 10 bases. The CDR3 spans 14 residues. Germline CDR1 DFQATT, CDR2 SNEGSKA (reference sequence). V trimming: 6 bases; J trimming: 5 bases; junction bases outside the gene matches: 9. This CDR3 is CSAPRAGGLETQYF. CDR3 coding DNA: TGCAGTGCCCCCAGAGCGGGGGGGCTCGAGACCCAGTACTTC.